This T cell receptor (beta chain) was sequenced for a study of T cells in localized non-small cell lung cancer. Overall study findings and caveats: In adjacent lung, a median about 52 of the top 100 tumor clones were found. Blood T cell density predicted longer survival; adjacent-lung clonality, shorter.

Trimming shortened V by 7 bases and J by 0 bases, and 7 bases separated the two germline ends. The CDR3 covers 13 residues. CDR1 is SNHLY and CDR2 is FYNNEI in the germline V gene. This clone appeared a single time. Antigen: not known. The table came from immunoSEQ multiplex PCR; TCRdb's copy has only in-frame clones and leaves some out. The repertoire holds roughly 48,000 clones, with 80% as singletons. The rearrangement joins TRBV2 to TRBJ1-5; D unclear. The sample consisted of PBMCs, taken before any cancer treatment. The receptor's source is a woman between 35 and 75 years old with stage II lung adenocarcinoma. The CDR3 sequence is CASMQDSNQPQHF. Here the CDR3 DNA reads TGTGCCAGCATGCAGGATAGCAATCAGCCCCAGCATTTT.